This T cell receptor (beta chain) was sequenced during a study of cytomegalovirus exposure and HLA in healthy donors. Broader study findings: Sequencing had likely introduced a cluster of highly shared sequence variants as an artifact. Common viral pathogens were later found to be apparently linked to several of the most significant clusters. Most TCR sequences proved rare, with some public TCRs found in many donors.

This CDR3 is 14 amino acids long. The V gene end was trimmed by 2 bases and the J gene end by 7 bases; junction bases not matched to a gene: 5. Germline V gene data show CDR1 as LNHNV and CDR2 as YYDKDF (reference sequence). This clone turned up a few times. The antigen remains unidentified. The PCR was carried out with 60 Vbeta primers and 13 Jbeta primers. Assay used: immunoSEQ multiplex PCR; TCRdb lists only in-frame clones, some missing. The table has 140,000 to 150,000 clones, around a tenth seen once; the top ten hold approximately 1.9%. The receptor was derived from a man aged 45-65 years in good health and CMV-seronegative. The specimen sequenced was PBMCs. The chain uses TRBV15 and TRBJ1-5; TRBD1 agrees at 7 bases. In DNA, the CDR3 is TGTGCCACCAGCAGAAACAGGGGCCGGCAGCCCCAGCATTTT. It specifies CATSRNRGRQPQHF.